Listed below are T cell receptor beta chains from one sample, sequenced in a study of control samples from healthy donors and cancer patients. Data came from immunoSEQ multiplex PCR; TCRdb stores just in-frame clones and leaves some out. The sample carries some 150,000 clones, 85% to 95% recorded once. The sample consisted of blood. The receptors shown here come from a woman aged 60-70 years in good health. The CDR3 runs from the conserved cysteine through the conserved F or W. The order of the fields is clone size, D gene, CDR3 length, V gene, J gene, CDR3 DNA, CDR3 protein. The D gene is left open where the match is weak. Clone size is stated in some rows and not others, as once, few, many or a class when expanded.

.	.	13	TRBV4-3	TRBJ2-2	TGCGCCAGCAGCCCGACTCCGACCGGGGAGCTGTTTTTT	CASSPTPTGELFF
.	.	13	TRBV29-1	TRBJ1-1	TGCAGCGTTGAGCCAGGGCGACACACTGAAGCTTTCTTT	CSVEPGRHTEAFF
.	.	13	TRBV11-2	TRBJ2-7	TGTGCCAGCAGCTTATACAAGTCCTACGAGCAGTACTTC	CASSLYKSYEQYF
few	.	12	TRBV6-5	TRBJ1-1	TGTGCCAGCAGTTACGGGGGGACTGAAGCTTTCTTT	CASSYGGTEAFF
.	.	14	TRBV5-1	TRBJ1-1	TGCGCCAGCAGCTCCACAGGGTTGGGCACTGAAGCTTTCTTT	CASSSTGLGTEAFF
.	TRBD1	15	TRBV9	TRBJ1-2	TGTGCCAGCAGCGTAGGCGGGACAGGGGATCTAGGCTACACCTTC	CASSVGGTGDLGYTF
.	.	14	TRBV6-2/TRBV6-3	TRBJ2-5	TGTGCCAGCAGTTACTCCGGGGGCTTGCAGCCCCAGTACTTC	CASSYSGGLQPQYF
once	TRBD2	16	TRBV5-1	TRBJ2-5	TGCGCCAGCAGCTTGGTGGCGGGGGGGCCGGAAGAGACCCAGTACTTC	CASSLVAGGPEETQYF
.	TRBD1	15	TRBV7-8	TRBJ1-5	TGTGCCAGCAGCCAGGGGTCAGGGGGTAATCAGCCCCAGCATTTT	CASSQGSGGNQPQHF
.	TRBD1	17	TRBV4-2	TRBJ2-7	TGTGCCAGCAGCGCACATACTCCGGGACAGGGGTCCTACGAGCAGTACTTC	CASSAHTPGQGSYEQYF
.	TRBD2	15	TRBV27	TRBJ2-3	TGTGCCAGCAGTCCGGGACTAGCGGGGGGAGATACGCAGTATTTT	CASSPGLAGGDTQYF
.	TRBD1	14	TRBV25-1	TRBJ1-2	TGTGCCAGCAGTCAAGAAGACAGGGCCGGTGGCTACACCTTC	CASSQEDRAGGYTF
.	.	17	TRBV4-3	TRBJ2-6	TGCGCCAGCAGCCAGAACGCCAAAAGCTCTGGGGCCAACGTCCTGACTTTC	CASSQNAKSSGANVLTF
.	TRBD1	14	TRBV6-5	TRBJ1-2	TGTGCCAGCACAAGAACAGGGGCAGAGTATGGCTACACCTTC	CASTRTGAEYGYTF
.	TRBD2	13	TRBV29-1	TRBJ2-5	TGCAGCGTGGCGACTAGCGGGGAAGAGACCCAGTACTTC	CSVATSGEETQYF
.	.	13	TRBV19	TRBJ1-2	TGTGCCAGTACCGCAGGGGTGAACTATGGCTACACCTTC	CASTAGVNYGYTF
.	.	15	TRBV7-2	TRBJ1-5	TGTGCCAGCAGGGATGGTAGATATAGCAATCAGCCCCAGCATTTT	CASRDGRYSNQPQHF
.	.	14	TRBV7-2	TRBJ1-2	TGTGCCAGCAGCCCAGCGGGCGGGGGCTATGGCTACACCTTC	CASSPAGGGYGYTF
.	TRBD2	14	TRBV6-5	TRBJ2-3	TGTGCCAGCAACCCGGGGGGGCCCACAGATACGCAGTATTTT	CASNPGGPTDTQYF
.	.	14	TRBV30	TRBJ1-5	TGTGCCTGGAGTCGCCGTGGGGGCAATCAGCCCCAGCATTTT	CAWSRRGGNQPQHF